A single sample gave rise to the 27 T cell receptor beta chains below, sequenced in a study of T cell responses to AZD1222 COVID-19 vaccine. Produced via immunoSEQ multiplex PCR; TCRdb's table is partial and in-frame only. The repertoire holds tens of thousands of clones, 83% seen once, with approximately 1.2% in the top ten. Sample: peripheral blood, taken 28 days after the second AZD1222 dose. The receptors originated from an adult who received the AZD1222 COVID-19 vaccine.

This clone was recorded once. This chain uses TRBV14 with TRBJ2-3; TRBD1 matches 8 bases. The V gene's germline CDR1 is SGHDN and CDR2 FVKESK. This CDR3 is built from 17 residues. The V and J ends lost 1 base and 2 bases, in that order; junction bases with no gene match: 8. Written as DNA, the CDR3 is TGTGCCAGCAGCCAAGTTTATGGGACAGGAATCACAGATACGCAGTATTTT. As protein: CASSQVYGTGITDTQYF.

The chain carries TRBV2 and TRBJ2-1; possibly TRBD2 for D (5 bases). Germline V gene sequence: CDR1 SNHLY, CDR2 FYNNEI. V was shortened by 5 bases and J by 10 bases, with 15 bases between the two germline ends. This CDR3 has 13 amino acids. This CDR3 reads CASSLGLEREQFF. The CDR3 DNA reads TGTGCCAGCAGTTTAGGGCTCGAGCGGGAGCAGTTCTTC.

This chain uses TRBV28 with TRBJ1-2; possibly TRBD1 for D (6 bases). The ends were cut back, 5 bases at V and 6 bases at J, with 19 bases in the middle. CDR1 and CDR2 (germline): MDHEN, SYDVKM. The CDR3 has 15 residues. CDR3 sequence reads: CASSGGVLTGDGYTF. CDR3 nucleotide sequence: TGTGCCAGCAGTGGAGGGGTATTGACAGGTGATGGCTACACCTTC.

CDR3 nucleotide sequence: TGTGCCAGCAGAGACGCTACTAGCGGGCCGAACACCGGGGAGCTGTTTTTT. It encodes CASRDATSGPNTGELFF. The rearrangement links TRBV9 to TRBJ2-2; 9 nucleotides agree with TRBD2. The CDR3 consists of 17 residues. The V segment lost 5 bases and the J segment 0 bases; nucleotides outside the gene matches: 8. CDR1 is SGDLS, CDR2 YYNGEE, per germline. Filled out from reference TRBV9 and TRBJ2-2, the complete variable domain reads DSGVTQTPKHLITATGQRVTLRCSPRSGDLSVYWYQQSLDQGLQFLIQYYNGEERAKGNILERFSAQQFPDLHSELNLSSLELGDSALYFCASRDATSGPNTGELFFGEGSRLTVL.

The genes are TRBV5-1 and TRBJ2-1; D is unresolved. CDR3 length equals 14 residues. Germline values: CDR1 SGHRS, CDR2 YFSETQ. V lost 0 bases, J lost 5 bases, and 9 bases lay in between. The CDR3 nucleotides read TGCGCCAGCAGCTTGGCCGCCGCTAACAATGAGCAGTTCTTC. Translation: CASSLAAANNEQFF.

The rearrangement uses TRBV5-4 and TRBJ2-7; D uncertain. There are 14 residues in the CDR3. The germline CDR1 and CDR2 sequences are SGHNT and YYREEE (reference sequence). V lost 4 bases to trimming and J lost 0 bases, with 11 bases between them. Here the CDR3 DNA reads TGTGCCAGCAGCCCGACACCGCTCTCCTACGAGCAGTACTTC. Encoded protein: CASSPTPLSYEQYF. Full variable domain (outside the CDR3, taken from reference TRBV5-4 and TRBJ2-7): ETGVTQSPTHLIKTRGQQVTLRCSSQSGHNTVSWYQQALGQGPQFIFQYYREEENGRGNFPPRFSGLQFPNYSSELNVNALELDDSALYLCASSPTPLSYEQYFGPGTRLTVT.

This chain uses TRBV6-2 or TRBV6-3 with TRBJ1-2, with D unresolved. CDR3 length equals 13 residues. The germline gives CDR1 MNHEY, CDR2 SVGEGT. Trimming removed 2 bases at V and 6 bases at J, with 10 bases between. The CDR3 loop reads CASSYPPADGYTF. The CDR3 region has the DNA TGTGCCAGCAGTTACCCCCCGGCGGATGGCTACACCTTC.

The chain combines TRBV28 with TRBJ2-1; TRBD2 aligns across 9 bases. This CDR3 has 12 residues. Germline CDR1 reads MDHEN; CDR2 reads SYDVKM. The DNA of the CDR3 is TGTGCTAGCGGGGGAAGTTTCAATGAGCAGTTCTTC. This encodes CASGGSFNEQFF.

The chain joins TRBV30 to TRBJ2-1; no clear D gene. Germline lookup yields CDR1 GTSNPN and CDR2 SVGIG (reference sequence). The CDR3 sequence is 12 residues long. Trimming removed 5 bases at V and 5 bases at J, with 10 bases between. As DNA, the CDR3 is TGTGCCTGGGGCCACCCAAACAATGAGCAGTTCTTC. This codes for CAWGHPNNEQFF.

This chain links TRBV7-2 with TRBJ1-5, with a tentative D call TRBD1 (5 bases). The germline CDR1 and CDR2 sequences are SGHTA and FQGNSA. Trimming took 4 bases from V and 8 from J, leaving 21 bases between them. This CDR3 is 16 amino acids long. CDR3 residues: CASSSRVGGAPEPQHF. The CDR3 nucleotides read TGTGCCAGCAGCTCCAGAGTTGGAGGGGCCCCTGAGCCCCAGCATTTT.

This clone was seen many times. The chain uses TRBV27 and TRBJ1-2; TRBD1 aligns across 8 bases. J gave up 3 bases and V 8 bases, and 8 bases lay outside the gene matches. The CDR3 totals 14 residues. Germline V gene sequence: CDR1 MNHEY, CDR2 SMNVEV (reference sequence). CDR3: CASSDRGHDYGYTF. CDR3 DNA: TGTGCCAGCTCTGACAGGGGCCACGACTATGGCTACACCTTC.

This clone was picked up one time. The chain uses TRBV3-1 (or the pseudogene TRBV3-2) and TRBJ2-2, with D possibly being TRBD1 (6 bases). There are 15 residues in the CDR3. The ends were cut back, 1 base at V and 5 bases at J, with 11 bases in the middle. Germline CDR1 is LGHDT and CDR2 is YNNKEL (reference sequence). For the CDR3, the DNA is TGTGCCAGCAGCCAAGGGGCCCAGGGGACCGGGGAGCTGTTTTTT. Its translation: CASSQGAQGTGELFF.

This clone has just one count. The chain carries TRBV6-5 and TRBJ2-7, with 10 positions matching TRBD1. The J segment lost 3 bases and the V segment lost 7 bases, leaving 9 bases of the junction unmatched. The CDR3 runs 15 residues. CDR1 MNHEY and CDR2 SVGAGI come from the germline V gene. The CDR3 nucleotides are TGTGCCAGCATTCTGACAGGGGGCGTTAACTACGAGCAGTACTTC. Protein sequence: CASILTGGVNYEQYF.

CDR3 protein: CASSPQGALNSPLHF. DNA of the CDR3: TGTGCCAGCAGTCCACAGGGGGCGTTGAATTCACCCCTCCACTTT. The rearrangement uses TRBV2 and TRBJ1-6; 9 bases agree with TRBD1. After removal of 5 bases from V and 7 bases from J, the junction contained 6 bases not matched to a gene. Germline loops: CDR1 SNHLY, CDR2 FYNNEI. The CDR3 has 15 residues.

The chain employs TRBV7-6 and TRBJ2-3; 9 positions agree with TRBD2. Germline V gene lookup returns CDR1 SGHVS and CDR2 FNYEAQ. The CDR3 length is 17 residues. Trimming cost V 2 bases and J 0 bases; bases outside gene matches: 6. The CDR3 DNA reads TGTGCCAGCAGCTTAATGCTAGCGGGGAGTAGCACAGATACGCAGTATTTT. Amino acids: CASSLMLAGSSTDTQYF.

The gene calls are TRBV5-5 and TRBJ1-1; no definite D call. V lost 2 bases, J lost 1 base, and 12 bases lay in between. Germline V gives CDR1 SGHKS, CDR2 YYEKEE (reference sequence). There are 15 residues in the CDR3. The CDR3 spells CASSLRHTSNTEAFF. CDR3 nucleotide sequence: TGTGCCAGCAGCTTACGGCACACATCGAACACTGAAGCTTTCTTT.

The genes are TRBV5-5 and TRBJ2-7; the D gene is possibly TRBD1 (5 bases). V lost 0 bases and J lost 2, with 12 bases in between. The CDR3 is made up of 15 amino acids. The germline gives CDR1 SGHKS, CDR2 YYEKEE (reference sequence). In DNA form, the CDR3 reads TGTGCCAGCAGCTTGGAGCTAGGGGCCACCTACGAGCAGTACTTC. Encoded protein: CASSLELGATYEQYF.

The chain couples TRBV2 to TRBJ2-7; 13 bases agree with TRBD2. CDR3 length: 16 residues. The V gene end was trimmed by 7 bases and the J gene end by 7 bases; junction bases not matched to a gene: 13. Germline V gene data show CDR1 as SNHLY and CDR2 as FYNNEI. The CDR3 reads CASKFGLAGEVWEQYF. CDR3 DNA: TGTGCCAGCAAATTCGGACTAGCGGGAGAAGTATGGGAGCAGTACTTC.

This chain joins TRBV4-3 and TRBJ1-1; D not resolved. V was clipped by 0 bases and J by 11 bases, with 16 bases between them. This CDR3 spans 14 amino acids. CDR1 LGHNA and CDR2 YSLEER come from the germline V gene. This CDR3 reads CASSQDVGTRGAFF. The DNA for the CDR3 is TGCGCCAGCAGCCAAGATGTGGGCACCCGAGGGGCTTTCTTT.

The chain is built from TRBV10-2 and TRBJ2-7; 11 bases agree with TRBD2. The length of the CDR3 is 14 residues. CDR1 WSHSY and CDR2 SAAADI come from the germline V gene. J was trimmed by 7 bases and V by 6 bases; bases with no gene match: 8. The CDR3 DNA sequence: TGCGCCAGCAGACTACTAGCGGGAGCGGATGAGCAGTACTTC. The encoded protein is CASRLLAGADEQYF.

As to this clone: At one of its ends the junction is not consistent with the germline gene, which may arise from a read error. This chain connects TRBV29-1 to TRBJ1-2, with D perhaps TRBD1 (5 bases). Germline-derived CDR1 and CDR2 are SQVTM and ANQGSEA. The CDR3 is 9 residues long. CDR3 loop: CSVREAGPF. CDR3 DNA sequence: TGCAGCGTTAGGGAGGCAGGGCCTTTC. The full variable domain, completed using reference TRBV29-1 and TRBJ1-2, is SAVISQKPSRDICQRGTSLTIQCQVDSQVTMMFWYRQQPGQSLTLIATANQGSEATYESGFVIDKFPISRPNLTFSTLTVSNMSPEDSSIYLCSVREAGPFGSGTRLTVV.

The DNA of the CDR3 is TGTGCCAGCAGCTACAGGGGGCTAAACTATGGCTACACCTTC. This sequence encodes CASSYRGLNYGYTF. This chain uses TRBV27 with TRBJ1-2, with 9 nucleotides matching TRBD1. The ends lost 6 bases at V and 2 bases at J; junction bases unmatched: 4. Germline assignment: CDR1 MNHEY and CDR2 SMNVEV (reference sequence). CDR3 size: 14 residues.

This clone was picked up one time. The chain is built from TRBV6-2 or TRBV6-3 and TRBJ2-1; 7 bases fit TRBD2. Germline V CDR1 and CDR2: MNHEY, SVGEGT. The length of the CDR3 is 17 residues. V dropped 2 bases and J dropped 4; count of bases not matched to a gene: 11. The chain's CDR3 is CASSYTLLAVGYNEQFF. The CDR3 nucleotides are TGTGCCAGCAGTTACACCCTCCTAGCGGTAGGTTACAATGAGCAGTTCTTC.

The rearrangement links TRBV18 to TRBJ1-2; D gene uncertain. The CDR3 spans 15 residues. Trimming pared 3 bases from V and 0 bases from J, leaving 11 bases between. Per germline, CDR1 KGHSH and CDR2 LQKENI. The CDR3 DNA reads as TGTGCCAGCTCACCCAGCGGGGTAACTAACTATGGCTACACCTTC. Amino acid sequence: CASSPSGVTNYGYTF.

The chain employs TRBV6-1 and TRBJ2-2; no firm D call. This CDR3 region has 16 residues. V was clipped by 4 bases and J by 6 bases, with 18 bases between them. Looked up from germline, CDR1 is MNHNS and CDR2 is SASEGT. For the CDR3, the DNA is TGTGCCAGCAGTGCCCGACCCCCTAATTTACCCGGGGAGCTGTTTTTT. Its protein product is CASSARPPNLPGELFF.

This chain uses TRBV7-9 with TRBJ2-5; 11 positions match TRBD2. Germline CDR1 is SEHNR and CDR2 is FQNEAQ (reference sequence). The CDR3 covers 16 residues. Trimming removed 2 bases from V and 4 bases from J; junction bases left unmatched: 6. The CDR3 DNA sequence: TGTGCCAGCAGCTTAAGTTCAGGACTAGCGGGAGAGACCCAGTACTTC. Protein: CASSLSSGLAGETQYF.

V gene TRBV13 combines with J gene TRBJ2-7; 8 bases line up with TRBD2. V dropped 6 bases and J dropped 5; count of bases not matched to a gene: 18. CDR1 and CDR2 (germline): PRHDT, FYEKMQ (reference sequence). This CDR3 region has 17 residues. CDR3: CASSSASKAGEVDEQYF. CDR3 coding DNA: TGTGCCAGCAGTTCGGCCTCAAAAGCGGGAGAAGTTGACGAGCAGTACTTC.